These T cell receptor beta chains were read from a single sample in a study of blood T cell repertoires in COVID-19. Profiling relied on immunoSEQ multiplex PCR, and the TCRdb table lists in-frame clones only, not all of them. The data hold some 200,000 clones, with about 90% observed a single time. What was sequenced was peripheral blood. These receptors came from a woman between 70 and 85 years old with acute or convalescent COVID-19. Each CDR3 is given with its conserved first and last residue. A D gene is named only where the DNA matches it firmly. The listing skips clone size in some rows; elsewhere it reads once, few, many or a size class.

D,V,size,J,CDR3,DNA
.,TRBV6-6,few,TRBJ2-5,CASSINQETQYF,TGTGCCAGCAGTATCAACCAAGAGACCCAGTACTTC
TRBD2,TRBV24-1,.,TRBJ2-5,CATSGGSGRGGETQYF,TGTGCCACCAGTGGAGGTAGCGGGAGGGGAGGAGAGACCCAGTACTTC
TRBD2,TRBV9,.,TRBJ2-7,CASSVGLAGGLTYEQYF,TGTGCCAGCAGCGTAGGATTAGCGGGGGGCCTAACCTACGAGCAGTACTTC
TRBD1,TRBV5-1,.,TRBJ2-2,CASSLAQGVTGELFF,TGCGCCAGCAGCTTGGCCCAGGGGGTGACCGGGGAGCTGTTTTTT
.,TRBV25-1,.,TRBJ1-6,CASSEVGRNNSPLHF,TGTGCCAGCAGTGAAGTAGGGAGAAATAATTCACCCCTCCACTTT
.,TRBV7-2,.,TRBJ2-3,CASSLSGGIDTQYF,TGTGCCAGCAGCTTATCAGGGGGGATCGATACGCAGTATTTT
TRBD1,TRBV6-5,.,TRBJ1-1,CASSYSRGQPNTEAFF,TGTGCCAGCAGTTACTCGCGGGGACAGCCTAACACTGAAGCTTTCTTT
TRBD1,TRBV6-5,.,TRBJ1-6,CASSYSGDRRSPLHF,TGTGCCAGCAGTTACTCAGGGGACAGGCGCTCACCCCTCCACTTT
TRBD2,TRBV12-3/TRBV12-4,.,TRBJ2-7,CASAGGKAYEQYF,TGTGCCAGCGCGGGGGGTAAAGCCTACGAGCAGTACTTC
TRBD2,TRBV10-2,once,TRBJ2-2,CASSESFSGANTGELFF,TGCGCCAGCAGTGAGTCGTTTAGCGGGGCCAACACCGGGGAGCTGTTTTTT
.,TRBV7-9,.,TRBJ2-5,CASSSPLGETQYF,TGTGCCAGCAGCTCCCCCCTAGGAGAGACCCAGTACTTC
.,TRBV24-1,few,TRBJ1-5,CARGPWGGDQPQHF,TGTGCCAGGGGCCCTTGGGGAGGGGATCAGCCCCAGCATTTT
TRBD1,TRBV29-1,.,TRBJ2-3,CSVEGATGAGADTQYF,TGCAGCGTTGAAGGAGCGACAGGGGCAGGGGCAGATACGCAGTATTTT
TRBD2,TRBV6-5,.,TRBJ2-7,CASRLALAGGFEQYF,TGTGCCAGCAGACTCGCACTAGCGGGGGGTTTTGAGCAGTACTTC
TRBD1,TRBV3-1/TRBV3-2,.,TRBJ1-2,CASSRGQGAYGYTF,TGTGCCAGCAGCAGGGGACAGGGGGCGTATGGCTACACCTTC
.,TRBV7-2,.,TRBJ2-5,CASSLNSFRETQYF,TGTGCCAGCAGCTTAAACTCCTTCAGGGAGACCCAGTACTTC
.,TRBV18,once,TRBJ1-2,CASSPEGTRKNGYTF,TGTGCCAGCTCACCAGAGGGAACGAGAAAGAATGGCTACACCTTC
.,TRBV27,.,TRBJ2-7,CASSLSAGAIPTRGEQYF,TGTGCCAGCAGTTTATCCGCGGGGGCGATACCAACGCGCGGCGAGCAGTACTTC
TRBD2,TRBV7-2,.,TRBJ2-3,CASSPGLAGGSNTQYF,TGTGCCAGCAGCCCCGGACTAGCGGGAGGGTCGAATACGCAGTATTTT
TRBD2,TRBV28,.,TRBJ2-3,CASTLSGRASDTQYF,TGTGCCAGCACCCTTAGCGGGAGGGCCTCAGATACGCAGTATTTT